This record covers a single T cell receptor (beta chain). What it recognizes is unknown. With 5 bases clipped from V and 4 bases from J, the junction kept 12 bases outside the gene matches. CDR3 length: 17 residues. In germline, CDR1 is ENHRY, CDR2 SYGVKD. The authors took PBMCs from 8 to 10 ml fresh peripheral blood. The source material, RNA transcripts, was used to amplify TCR beta CDR3 regions. The TCR CDR3 first-round RT-PCR relied on the HTBI primer set. One entry per CDR3 protein, called by TCRdb with MiXCR from the multiplex PCR reads. The data show 250,000 to 300,000 distinct CDR3 sequences, with about 17% seen just once and over 50% held by the top ten. This sample is part of a study of T cells in Graves' hyperthyroidism and ophthalmopathy. Study-wide results and limits: The blood repertoire included most of the expanded thyroid clonotypes above 0.001.

The chain couples TRBV10-3 to TRBJ2-2; TRBD1 agrees at 8 bases. The receptor was isolated from a woman aged 60-75 years with Graves' ophthalmopathy. Sequenced input: blood. As DNA, the CDR3 is TGTGCCATCAGTCGCCGGGCAGGGGGCGAGAGCACCGGGGAGCTGTTTTTT. Encoded protein: CAISRRAGGESTGELFF.